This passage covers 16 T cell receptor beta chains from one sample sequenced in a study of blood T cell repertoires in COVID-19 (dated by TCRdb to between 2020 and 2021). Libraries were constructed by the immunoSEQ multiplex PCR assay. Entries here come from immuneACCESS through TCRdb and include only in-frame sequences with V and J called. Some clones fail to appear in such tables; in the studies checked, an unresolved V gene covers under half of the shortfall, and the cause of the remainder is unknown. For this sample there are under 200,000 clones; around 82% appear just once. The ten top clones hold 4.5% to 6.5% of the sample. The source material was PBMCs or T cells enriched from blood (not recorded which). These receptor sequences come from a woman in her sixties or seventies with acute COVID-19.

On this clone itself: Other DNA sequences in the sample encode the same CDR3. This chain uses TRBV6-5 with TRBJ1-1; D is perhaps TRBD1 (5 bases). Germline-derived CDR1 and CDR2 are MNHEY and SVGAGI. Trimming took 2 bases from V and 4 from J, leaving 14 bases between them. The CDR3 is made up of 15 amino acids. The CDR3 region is CASSYGVQGSTEAFF. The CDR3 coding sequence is TGTGCCAGCAGTTACGGAGTTCAGGGTTCCACTGAAGCTTTCTTT.

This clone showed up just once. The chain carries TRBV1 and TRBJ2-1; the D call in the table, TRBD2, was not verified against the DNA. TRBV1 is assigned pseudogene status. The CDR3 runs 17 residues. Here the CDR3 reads CTSSQATGLAGTHEQFF. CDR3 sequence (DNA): TGCACCAGCAGCCAAGCGACGGGACTAGCGGGTACTCACGAGCAGTTCTTC.

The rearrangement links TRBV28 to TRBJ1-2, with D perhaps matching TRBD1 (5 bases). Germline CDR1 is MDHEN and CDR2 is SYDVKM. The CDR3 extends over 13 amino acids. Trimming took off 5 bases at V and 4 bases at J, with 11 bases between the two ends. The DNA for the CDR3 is TGTGCCAGCAGTACGGCAGGGCCCTATGGCTACACCTTC. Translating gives CASSTAGPYGYTF.

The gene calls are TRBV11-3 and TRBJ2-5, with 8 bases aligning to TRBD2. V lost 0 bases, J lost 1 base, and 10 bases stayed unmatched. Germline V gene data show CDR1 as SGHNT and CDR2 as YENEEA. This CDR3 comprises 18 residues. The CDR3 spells CASSLDRRTSGLQETQYF. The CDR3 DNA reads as TGTGCCAGCAGCTTAGATCGTAGAACTAGCGGCCTCCAAGAGACCCAGTACTTC. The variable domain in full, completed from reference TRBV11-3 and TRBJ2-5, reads EAGVVQSPRYKIIEKKQPVAFWCNPISGHNTLYWYLQNLGQGPELLIRYENEEAVDDSQLPKDRFSAERLKGVDSTLKIQPAELGDSAVYLCASSLDRRTSGLQETQYFGPGTRLLVL.

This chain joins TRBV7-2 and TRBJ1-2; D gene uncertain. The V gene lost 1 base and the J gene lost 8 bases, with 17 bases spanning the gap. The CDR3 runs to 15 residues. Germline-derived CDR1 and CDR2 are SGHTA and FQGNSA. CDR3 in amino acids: CASSLVHPQPGGYTF. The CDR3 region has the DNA TGTGCCAGCAGCTTAGTTCACCCCCAGCCGGGGGGCTACACCTTC.

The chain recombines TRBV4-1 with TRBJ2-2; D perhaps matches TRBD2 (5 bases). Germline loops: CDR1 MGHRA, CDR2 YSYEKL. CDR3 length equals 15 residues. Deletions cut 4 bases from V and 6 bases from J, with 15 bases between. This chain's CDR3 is CASSPGIARAGELFF. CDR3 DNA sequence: TGCGCCAGCAGCCCCGGGATTGCGAGGGCCGGGGAGCTGTTTTTT.

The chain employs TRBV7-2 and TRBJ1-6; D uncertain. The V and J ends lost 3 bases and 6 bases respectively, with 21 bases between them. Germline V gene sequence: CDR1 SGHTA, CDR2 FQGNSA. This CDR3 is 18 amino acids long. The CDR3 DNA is TGTGCCAGCAGCTTTAGTTCCAAGATTTATAACAGTAATTCACCCCTCCACTTT. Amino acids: CASSFSSKIYNSNSPLHF.

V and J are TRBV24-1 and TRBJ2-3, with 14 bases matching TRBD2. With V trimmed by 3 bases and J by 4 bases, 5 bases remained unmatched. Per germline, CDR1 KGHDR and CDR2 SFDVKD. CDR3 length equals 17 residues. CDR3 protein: CATSDTGLAGVPDTQYF. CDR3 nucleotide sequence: TGTGCCACCAGTGATACGGGACTAGCGGGGGTACCAGATACGCAGTATTTT.

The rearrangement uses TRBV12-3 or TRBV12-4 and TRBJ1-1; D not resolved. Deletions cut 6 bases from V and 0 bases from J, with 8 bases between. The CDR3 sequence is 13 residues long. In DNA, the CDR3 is TGTGCCAGCAGATCCGGGGTGAACACTGAAGCTTTCTTT. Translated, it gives CASRSGVNTEAFF.

This CDR3 reads CASSPNRGDRGYNEQFF. CDR3 nucleotides: TGTGCCAGCAGCCCTAATAGGGGGGACAGGGGCTACAATGAGCAGTTCTTC. The chain links TRBV3-1 (or the pseudogene TRBV3-2) to TRBJ2-1, with TRBD1 matching 10 bases. CDR3 length: 17 amino acids. CDR1 and CDR2 (germline): LGHDT, YNNKEL (reference sequence). The trim removed 4 bases at V and 3 bases at J, leaving 9 bases unmatched.

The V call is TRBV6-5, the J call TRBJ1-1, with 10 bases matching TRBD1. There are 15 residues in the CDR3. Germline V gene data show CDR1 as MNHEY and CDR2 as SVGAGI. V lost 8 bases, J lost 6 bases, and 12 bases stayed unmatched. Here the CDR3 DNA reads TGTGCCAGCCGCCAGACAGGGGGCCAGGGTGCTGAAGCTTTCTTT. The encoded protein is CASRQTGGQGAEAFF.

CDR3 sequence: CASAFQDSYEQYF. CDR3 sequence (DNA): TGTGCCAGCGCATTCCAGGACTCCTACGAGCAGTACTTC. This chain connects TRBV27 to TRBJ2-7; D gene unclear. CDR3 size: 13 residues. The V and J ends lost 8 bases and 0 bases respectively, with 11 bases between them. Germline CDR1 and CDR2: MNHEY and SMNVEV (reference sequence).

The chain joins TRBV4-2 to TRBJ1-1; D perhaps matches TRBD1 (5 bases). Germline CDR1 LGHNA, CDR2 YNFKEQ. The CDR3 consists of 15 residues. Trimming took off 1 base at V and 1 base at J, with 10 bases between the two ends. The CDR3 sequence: CASSQAHGQNTEAFF. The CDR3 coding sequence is TGTGCCAGCAGCCAAGCCCACGGACAGAACACTGAAGCTTTCTTT.

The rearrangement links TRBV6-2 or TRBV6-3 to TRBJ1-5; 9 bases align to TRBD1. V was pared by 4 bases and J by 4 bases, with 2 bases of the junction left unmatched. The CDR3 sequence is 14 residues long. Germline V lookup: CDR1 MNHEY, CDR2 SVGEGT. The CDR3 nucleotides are TGTGCCAGCAGTTCCGGGACAGGGAATCAGCCCCAGCATTTT. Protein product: CASSSGTGNQPQHF.

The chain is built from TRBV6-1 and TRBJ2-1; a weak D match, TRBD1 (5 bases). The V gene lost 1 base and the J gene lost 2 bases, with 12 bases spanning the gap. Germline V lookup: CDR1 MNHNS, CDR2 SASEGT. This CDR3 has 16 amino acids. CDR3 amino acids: CASSEEDTWAYNEQFF. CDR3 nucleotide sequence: TGTGCCAGCAGTGAAGAGGACACCTGGGCCTACAATGAGCAGTTCTTC.

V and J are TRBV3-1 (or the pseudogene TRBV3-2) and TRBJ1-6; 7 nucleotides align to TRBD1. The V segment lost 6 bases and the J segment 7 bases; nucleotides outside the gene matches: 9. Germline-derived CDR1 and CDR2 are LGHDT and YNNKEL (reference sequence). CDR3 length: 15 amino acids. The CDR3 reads CASSPVTGKNSPLHF. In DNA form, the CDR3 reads TGTGCCAGCAGTCCAGTGACAGGGAAAAATTCACCCCTCCACTTT.